This is a list of T cell receptor beta chains from one sample in a study of tumour-infiltrating T cells in Burkitt lymphoma. Clones were sequenced by immunoSEQ multiplex PCR, and TCRdb holds only the in-frame ones, with some missing. This sample has thousands of clones, with around four fifths found just once. Sequencing used tumor tissue. These receptors were taken from a human donor with diffuse large B-cell lymphoma. CDR3s include the opening cysteine and the closing phenylalanine or tryptophan. D genes are given only for firm matches. Clone size, where shown, is once, few, many, or a class for clones that have expanded.

clone_size j_call d_call v_call cdr3_aa cdr3_nt
- TRBJ2-3 TRBD2 TRBV7-2 CASSTRGGQEYF TGTGCCAGCAGCACCCGGGGGGGCCAGGAGTATTTT
- TRBJ1-1 - TRBV21-1 CASSERREAFF TGTGCCAGTTCGGAGAGGCGTGAAGCTTTCTTT
- TRBJ1-1 - TRBV7-9 CASSLGSAEAFF TGTGCCAGCAGCTTAGGAAGTGCTGAAGCTTTCTTT
- TRBJ1-1 - TRBV4-2 CASSQVRGTEAFF TGTGCCAGCAGCCAAGTCAGGGGTACTGAAGCTTTCTTT
- TRBJ2-7 - TRBV4-2 CASSQVGGFGEQYF TGTGCCAGCAGCCAGGTTGGGGGATTTGGCGAGCAGTACTTC
- TRBJ2-5 TRBD1 TRBV7-2 CASAGGEAQYF TGTGCCTCCGCAGGGGGCGAGGCCCAGTACTTC
once TRBJ2-7 TRBD1 TRBV4-1 CASSQPDRGEPYEQYF TGCGCCAGCAGCCAACCGGACAGGGGTGAACCTTACGAGCAGTACTTC
- TRBJ2-3 TRBD1 TRBV7-3 CASSTTGAEGDTQYF TGTGCCAGCAGCACGACAGGGGCCGAGGGAGATACGCAGTATTTT
- TRBJ1-1 - TRBV11-3 CASSPRTDSGTEAFF TGTGCCAGCAGCCCCCGTACCGACAGCGGGACTGAAGCTTTCTTT
- TRBJ1-2 TRBD1 TRBV4-2 CASSHGQEDYGYTF TGTGCCAGCAGCCATGGACAGGAGGACTATGGCTACACCTTC
- TRBJ2-5 - TRBV11-3 CASSLANGETQYF TGTGCCAGCAGCTTAGCAAATGGGGAGACCCAGTACTTC
few TRBJ2-7 TRBD2 TRBV27 CASTLRGLAGGFHEQYF TGTGCCAGCACACTTCGCGGACTAGCGGGAGGGTTCCACGAGCAGTACTTC
once TRBJ2-7 - TRBV2 CATRDTTYEQYF TGTGCCACACGGGACACGACCTACGAGCAGTACTTC
- TRBJ1-6 - TRBV4-1 CASSHLGNSPLHF TGCGCCAGCAGCCACCTGGGGAATTCACCCCTCCACTTT